These 3 T cell receptor beta chains were sequenced from one sample in a study of blood T cell repertoires in COVID-19. Using immunoSEQ multiplex PCR, the repertoire was profiled, and TCRdb retains in-frame clones only, with some absent. The repertoire holds 250,000 to 350,000 clones, with 84% as singletons. Sequencing used peripheral blood. The receptor source for this set is a human donor with COVID-19, enrolled during active disease. The donor label of this sample is uncertain.

The V and J genes are TRBV5-4 and TRBJ2-1, with D possibly being TRBD1 (5 bases). Trimming stripped 0 bases from V and 1 base from J, with 11 bases between. The CDR3 sequence is 16 residues long. The germline gives CDR1 SGHNT, CDR2 YYREEE (reference sequence). CDR3 sequence reads: CASSLVGAPSYNEQFF. DNA for the CDR3: TGTGCCAGCAGCTTGGTAGGGGCCCCTTCCTACAATGAGCAGTTCTTC. Complete variable domain (other parts from reference TRBV5-4 and TRBJ2-1): ETGVTQSPTHLIKTRGQQVTLRCSSQSGHNTVSWYQQALGQGPQFIFQYYREEENGRGNFPPRFSGLQFPNYSSELNVNALELDDSALYLCASSLVGAPSYNEQFFGPGTRLTVL.

The chain employs TRBV14 and TRBJ2-7; TRBD2 matches at 9 bases. The CDR3 spans 16 residues. Germline V lookup: CDR1 SGHDN, CDR2 FVKESK. Unmatched junction bases numbered 7, after V lost 3 bases and J lost 1 base. The DNA for the CDR3 is TGTGCCAGCAGCCACGTTACTAGCGGGCCGTCCTACGAGCAGTACTTC. Its translation is CASSHVTSGPSYEQYF.

This clone has a single count. The V and J genes are TRBV5-1 and TRBJ2-7, with 11 nucleotides matching TRBD2. The CDR3 is made up of 16 amino acids. The J segment lost 0 bases and the V segment lost 0 bases, leaving 2 bases of the junction unmatched. Germline CDR1 and CDR2: SGHRS and YFSETQ. The CDR3 is CASSLGGLAGSYEQYF. For the CDR3, the DNA is TGCGCCAGCAGCTTGGGTGGACTAGCGGGCTCCTACGAGCAGTACTTC.